Each of the 18 T cell receptor beta chains below was sequenced from the same sample in a study of a mutant IDH1 vaccine in newly diagnosed glioma. The protocol was immunoSEQ multiplex PCR, while the TCRdb copy is restricted to in-frame clones and leaves out a portion. The sample has almost 95,000 clones, roughly nine tenths seen once. Documented time point: week 47, end of study. Vaccinated patients received 300 ug of mutant IDH1 20-mer peptide per dose, with topical imiquimod. Antigen specificity for these receptors is unknown. Sequenced material: PBMCs, taken from a glioma patient whose treatment included an IDH1 peptide vaccine. These receptor sequences come from a woman aged 50 to 60 with glioma.

This chain links TRBV5-4 with TRBJ1-1; the D gene is possibly TRBD1 (5 bases). Germline-derived CDR1 and CDR2 are SGHNT and YYREEE (reference sequence). V was cut by 4 bases and J by 11 bases, with 12 bases left in between. There are 11 residues in the CDR3. This chain's CDR3 is CASSGARQAFF. The CDR3 region has the DNA TGTGCCAGCAGCGGGGCCCGCCAGGCTTTCTTT.

This sequence joins TRBV27 and TRBJ2-1; the D is unclear. Germline V gives CDR1 MNHEY, CDR2 SMNVEV (reference sequence). V was pared by 3 bases and J by 10 bases, with 7 bases between. This CDR3 is built from 11 residues. The DNA for the CDR3 is TGTGCCAGCAGTTTTAATGGCGAGCAGTTCTTC. This translates into CASSFNGEQFF.

This chain uses TRBV28 with TRBJ1-1; TRBD1 matches at 7 bases. The germline CDR1 and CDR2 sequences are MDHEN and SYDVKM. Losses at the gene ends were 5 bases for V and 5 bases for J; bases not matched to a gene: 11. This CDR3 comprises 15 residues. In DNA, the CDR3 is TGTGCCAGCAGTCCTCGGGACAGACAGACGACTGAAGCTTTCTTT. It yields the protein CASSPRDRQTTEAFF.

The table lists this clone with a count of one. The chain employs TRBV28 and TRBJ1-1; tentatively, D is TRBD1 (5 bases). Trimming took 2 bases from V and 5 from J, leaving 15 bases between them. This CDR3 comprises 15 residues. CDR1 is MDHEN, CDR2 SYDVKM, per germline. Written as DNA, the CDR3 is TGTGCCAGCAGTTTACCGGGACTCCTGAGGACTGAAGCTTTCTTT. Translating it yields CASSLPGLLRTEAFF.

V usage is TRBV19 and J usage is TRBJ1-2, with 7 bases fitting TRBD1. Per the germline V gene, CDR1 is LNHDA and CDR2 is SQIVND (reference sequence). This CDR3 contains 15 residues. The V gene end was trimmed by 5 bases and the J gene end by 6 bases; junction bases not matched to a gene: 12. The CDR3 nucleotides read TGTGCCAGTAGTCCGGCTCCACAGGGGCTCGATGGCTACACCTTC. This translates into CASSPAPQGLDGYTF.

The chain is built from TRBV19 and TRBJ1-3; a possible D gene is TRBD1 (6 bases). This CDR3 comprises 14 residues. V was shortened by 10 bases and J by 0 bases, with 13 bases between the two germline ends. From germline, CDR1 is LNHDA and CDR2 SQIVND (reference sequence). CDR3 region: CATADSHSGNTIYF. Here the CDR3 DNA reads TGTGCCACCGCGGACAGCCACTCTGGAAACACCATATATTTT. The variable domain in full, completed from reference TRBV19 and TRBJ1-3, reads DGGITQSPKYLFRKEGQNVTLSCEQNLNHDAMYWYRQDPGQGLRLIYYSQIVNDFQKGDIAEGYSVSREKKESFPLTVTSAQKNPTAFYLCATADSHSGNTIYFGEGSWLTVV.

V gene TRBV27 combines with J gene TRBJ2-3; possible D gene TRBD2, 6 bases. Germline loops: CDR1 MNHEY, CDR2 SMNVEV (reference sequence). The germline V and J ends were trimmed by 6 bases and 0 bases, with 16 bases remaining between them. This CDR3 has 16 amino acids. In DNA, the CDR3 is TGTGCCAGCAGACACCGTTGGGGGGTTAGCACAGATACGCAGTATTTT. Translating gives CASRHRWGVSTDTQYF.

This clone was seen only a few times. The chain recombines TRBV11-2 with TRBJ2-7; 11 bases map to TRBD1. The CDR3 spans 14 residues. Per germline, CDR1 SGHAT and CDR2 FQNNGV. The V and J ends lost 7 bases and 6 bases, in that order; junction bases with no gene match: 8. The CDR3 nucleotides read TGTGCCAGCAACTCCGGGACAGGGGGACTCGAGCAGTACTTC. It is translated as CASNSGTGGLEQYF.

V and J are TRBV6-6 and TRBJ1-5, with D unclear. This CDR3 has 13 residues. Germline assignment: CDR1 MNHNY and CDR2 SVGAGI (reference sequence). With 0 bases removed from V and 7 bases from J, the gap between germline ends came to 7 bases. The CDR3 reads CASSYSIRQPQHF. The CDR3 DNA reads TGTGCCAGCAGTTACTCGATTCGGCAGCCCCAGCATTTT.

V gene TRBV5-6 combines with J gene TRBJ2-1; D ambiguous. V was pared by 3 bases and J by 1 base, with 11 bases between. CDR1 and CDR2 from the germline V gene are SGHDT and YYEEEE. The CDR3 consists of 15 residues. The CDR3 coding sequence is TGTGCCAGCAGCTGGAATGGGGATTCCTACAATGAGCAGTTCTTC. Translating it yields CASSWNGDSYNEQFF.

This clone was counted once. The chain joins TRBV5-1 to TRBJ2-1; 10 bases match TRBD1. The CDR3 sequence is 14 residues long. Germline CDR1 is SGHRS and CDR2 is YFSETQ. J lost 4 bases, V lost 4 bases, and 2 bases had no gene match. This chain's CDR3 is CASSRDRGYNEQFF. The CDR3 DNA is TGCGCCAGCAGCCGGGACAGGGGTTACAATGAGCAGTTCTTC.

The chain uses TRBV11-2 and TRBJ1-3; D not certain. There are 17 residues in the CDR3. Looked up from germline, CDR1 is SGHAT and CDR2 is FQNNGV. The ends were cut back, 3 bases at V and 3 bases at J, with 18 bases in the middle. The CDR3 DNA follows: TGTGCCAGCAGCTTCGGGCTCCCGGTCGGGTTTGGAAACACCATATATTTT. The encoded protein is CASSFGLPVGFGNTIYF.

Here the CDR3 reads CASSVGVGGLGTDTQYF. The DNA for the CDR3 is TGTGCCAGCAGTGTAGGGGTCGGCGGGCTGGGCACAGATACGCAGTATTTT. V and J are TRBV2 and TRBJ2-3; either TRBD1 or TRBD2 may fit D (5 bases each). The CDR3 length is 17 residues. Germline V gene sequence: CDR1 SNHLY, CDR2 FYNNEI. Trimming took off 4 bases at V and 1 base at J, with 18 bases between the two ends.

This clone was observed once. The genes are TRBV7-2 and TRBJ2-1, with D possibly TRBD2 on 6 matching bases. The V end was cut by 5 bases, the J end by 11 bases, with 19 bases between. From germline, CDR1 is SGHTA and CDR2 FQGNSA. CDR3 size: 14 residues. The CDR3: CASSPPGRGGQQFF. In nucleotides, the CDR3 is TGTGCCAGCAGCCCCCCGGGTAGGGGAGGTCAGCAGTTCTTC.

The rearrangement uses TRBV25-1 and TRBJ2-5; tentative D call: TRBD1 (6 bases). Germline V CDR1 and CDR2: MGHDK, SYGVNS. The CDR3 contains 15 residues. Trimming cost V 1 base and J 1 base, with 10 bases left between them. This CDR3 reads CASSESGTPQETQYF. The DNA for the CDR3 is TGTGCCAGCAGTGAATCCGGGACACCCCAAGAGACCCAGTACTTC.

V is TRBV28 and J is TRBJ2-2; 7 bases line up with TRBD1. Germline loops: CDR1 MDHEN, CDR2 SYDVKM. This CDR3 has 16 amino acids. Trimming removed 5 bases from V and 4 bases from J; junction bases left unmatched: 10. The CDR3 sequence is CASSTLPGGSTGELFF. CDR3 sequence (DNA): TGTGCCAGCAGTACCTTACCAGGGGGTAGCACCGGGGAGCTGTTTTTT. Full variable domain (outside the CDR3, taken from reference TRBV28 and TRBJ2-2): DVKVTQSSRYLVKRTGEKVFLECVQDMDHENMFWYRQDPGLGLRLIYFSYDVKMKEKGDIPEGYSVSREKKERFSLILESASTNQTSMYLCASSTLPGGSTGELFFGEGSRLTVL.

The chain joins TRBV5-1 to TRBJ2-5, with TRBD1 matching 7 bases. The J call may be mistaken, given a closer DNA end match to TRBJ2-7. Germline CDR1 reads SGHRS; CDR2 reads YFSETQ. The CDR3 extends over 15 amino acids. Here the CDR3 reads CASSLGDRVPYEQYF. The CDR3 DNA is TGCGCCAGCAGCTTGGGAGACAGGGTCCCCTACGAGCAGTACTTC.

The rearrangement joins TRBV5-1 to TRBJ2-3; TRBD2 matches 7 bases. Germline assignment: CDR1 SGHRS and CDR2 YFSETQ. Losses at the gene ends were 3 bases for V and 3 bases for J; bases not matched to a gene: 1. The CDR3 loop spans 13 amino acids. This CDR3 is CASSWGGTDTQYF. CDR3 nucleotides: TGCGCCAGCAGCTGGGGGGGTACAGATACGCAGTATTTT.